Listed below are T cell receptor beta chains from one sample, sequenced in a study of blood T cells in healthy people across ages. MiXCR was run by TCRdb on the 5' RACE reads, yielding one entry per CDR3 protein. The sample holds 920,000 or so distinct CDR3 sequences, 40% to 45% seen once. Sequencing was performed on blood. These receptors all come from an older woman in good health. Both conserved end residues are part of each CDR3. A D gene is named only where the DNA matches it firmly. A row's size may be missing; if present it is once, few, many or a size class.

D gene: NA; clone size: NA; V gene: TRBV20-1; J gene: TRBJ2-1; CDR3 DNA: TGCAGTGCCCCCCGGGGCAAGGTCGGCAAGGAGCAGTTCTTC; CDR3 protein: CSAPRGKVGKEQFF
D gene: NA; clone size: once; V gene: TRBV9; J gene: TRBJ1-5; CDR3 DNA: TGTGCCAGCGGCAACAGTAGGGCTGGCAATCAGCCCCAGCATTTT; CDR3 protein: CASGNSRAGNQPQHF
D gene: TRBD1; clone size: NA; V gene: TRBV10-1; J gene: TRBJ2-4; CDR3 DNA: TGCGCCAGCCGACCCGCGAGGGACAGGGAGGCCAAAAACATTCAGTACTTC; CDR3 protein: CASRPARDREAKNIQYF
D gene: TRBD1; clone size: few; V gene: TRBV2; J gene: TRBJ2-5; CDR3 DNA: TGTGCCAGCAGTGAAATTACAGGGGATCAAGAGACCCAGTACTTC; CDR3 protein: CASSEITGDQETQYF
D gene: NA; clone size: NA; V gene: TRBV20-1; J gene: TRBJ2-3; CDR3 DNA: TGCAGTGCCACATCGGGCTCGGCACACTATACGCAGTATTTT; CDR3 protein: CSATSGSAHYTQYF
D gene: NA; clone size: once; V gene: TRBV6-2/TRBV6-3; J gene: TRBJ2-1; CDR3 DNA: TGTGCCAGCAGATTCGACCGCGAGCAGTTCTTC; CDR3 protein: CASRFDREQFF
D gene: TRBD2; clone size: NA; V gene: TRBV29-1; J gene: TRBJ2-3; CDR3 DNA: TGCAGCGTTTCTGGACTAGCGGGCCTCACAGATACGCAGTATTTT; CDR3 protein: CSVSGLAGLTDTQYF
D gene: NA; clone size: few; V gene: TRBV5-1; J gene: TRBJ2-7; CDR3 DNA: TGCGCCAGCAGCTTGGGGCAGAGGGCGAGGATCTACGAGCAGTACTTC; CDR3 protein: CASSLGQRARIYEQYF
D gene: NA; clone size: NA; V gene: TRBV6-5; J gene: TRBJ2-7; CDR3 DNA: TGTGCCAGCACTACCTCCTACGAGCAGTACTTC; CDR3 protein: CASTTSYEQYF
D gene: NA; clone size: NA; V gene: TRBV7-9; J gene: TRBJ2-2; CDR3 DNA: TGTGCCAGCAGCTTAGAAAGGACAGCCACCGGGGAGCTGTTTTTT; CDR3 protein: CASSLERTATGELFF
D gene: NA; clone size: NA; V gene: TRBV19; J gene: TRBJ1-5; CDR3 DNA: TGTGCCAGTATCTCGCGGCCATATAGCAATCAGCCCCAGCATTTT; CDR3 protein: CASISRPYSNQPQHF
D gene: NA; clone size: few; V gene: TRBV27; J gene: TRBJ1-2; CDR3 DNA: TGTGCCAGCAGTTTCGAAGGGGACTATGGCTACACCTTC; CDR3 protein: CASSFEGDYGYTF
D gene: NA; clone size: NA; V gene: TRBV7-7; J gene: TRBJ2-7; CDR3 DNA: TGTGCCAGCAGCTTAGAACAAGTAGACTACGAGCAGTACTTC; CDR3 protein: CASSLEQVDYEQYF
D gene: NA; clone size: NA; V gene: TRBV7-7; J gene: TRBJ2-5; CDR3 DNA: TGTGCCAGCAGCGTAAATGGGGGAGAGACCCAGTACTTC; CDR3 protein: CASSVNGGETQYF
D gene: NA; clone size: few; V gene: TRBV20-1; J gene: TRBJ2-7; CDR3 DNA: TGCAGTGCTCAACAAGCGGGCAGCGGCTACGAGCAGTACTTC; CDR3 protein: CSAQQAGSGYEQYF
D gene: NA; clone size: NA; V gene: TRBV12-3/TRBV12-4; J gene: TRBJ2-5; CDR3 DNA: TGTGCCAGCAGTTTTCTTCAGGGTCGGGAGACCCAGTACTTC; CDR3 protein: CASSFLQGRETQYF
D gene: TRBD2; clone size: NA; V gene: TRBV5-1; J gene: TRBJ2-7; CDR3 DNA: TGCGCCAGCAGCCTAGAAGGACTAGCGGGAGAATCCGAGCAGTACTTC; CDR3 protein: CASSLEGLAGESEQYF
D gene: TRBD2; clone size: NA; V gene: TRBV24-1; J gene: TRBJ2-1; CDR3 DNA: TGTGCCACCAGTGATGGAATAGCGGGAGTCTCCTACGAGCAGTTCTTC; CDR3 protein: CATSDGIAGVSYEQFF
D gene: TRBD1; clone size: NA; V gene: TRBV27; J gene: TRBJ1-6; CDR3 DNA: TGTGCCAGCAGTGCCTACAGGGGGCGTGATTCACCCCTCCACTTT; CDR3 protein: CASSAYRGRDSPLHF
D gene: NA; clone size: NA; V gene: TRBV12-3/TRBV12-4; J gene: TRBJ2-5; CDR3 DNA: TGTGCCAGTGCCGTGGGGCCTCGGGAGACCCAGTACTTC; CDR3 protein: CASAVGPRETQYF
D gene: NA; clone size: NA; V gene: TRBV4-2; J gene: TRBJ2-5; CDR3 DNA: TGTGCCAGCAGCCACGGTCCCCGAGCGGCCCAAGAGACCCAGTACTTC; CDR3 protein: CASSHGPRAAQETQYF
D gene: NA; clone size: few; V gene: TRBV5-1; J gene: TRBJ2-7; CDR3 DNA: TGCGCCAGCAGCTTGGGTGGGGGCGAGTACGAGCAGTACTTC; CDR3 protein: CASSLGGGEYEQYF
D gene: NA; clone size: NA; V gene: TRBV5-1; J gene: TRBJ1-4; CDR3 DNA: TGCGCCAGCAGCTTAAGGGGAGCCGACGAAAAACTGTTTTTT; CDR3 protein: CASSLRGADEKLFF
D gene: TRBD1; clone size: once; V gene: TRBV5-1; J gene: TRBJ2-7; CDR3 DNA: TGTGCCAGCAGCGACGGGACAGACGACGAGCAGTACTTC; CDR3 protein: CASSDGTDDEQYF
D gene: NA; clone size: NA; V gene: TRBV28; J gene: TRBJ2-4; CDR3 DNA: TGTGCCAGCAGTTTGCCGACAAGGTCTGAGCAGTACTTC; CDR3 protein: CASSLPTRSEQYF
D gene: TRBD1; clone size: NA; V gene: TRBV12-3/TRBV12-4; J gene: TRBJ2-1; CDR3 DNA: TGTGCCAGCAGACCAGGACAGGTGGCTAATGAGCAGTTCTTC; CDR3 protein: CASRPGQVANEQFF
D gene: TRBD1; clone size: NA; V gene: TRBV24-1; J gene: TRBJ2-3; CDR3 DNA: TGTGCCACCGTCGAGGCGGCCCAGGGGACAGGGGTGGGAGATACGCAGTATTTT; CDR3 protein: CATVEAAQGTGVGDTQYF
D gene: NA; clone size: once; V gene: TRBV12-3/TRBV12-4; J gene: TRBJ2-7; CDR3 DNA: TGTGCCAGCAGACTAACAGGGAACTACGAGCAGTACTTC; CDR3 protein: CASRLTGNYEQYF
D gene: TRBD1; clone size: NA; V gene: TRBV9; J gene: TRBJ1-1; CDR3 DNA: TGTGCCAGCAGCGTAGGACAGGGAAGGGCTGAAGCTTTCTTT; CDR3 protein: CASSVGQGRAEAFF
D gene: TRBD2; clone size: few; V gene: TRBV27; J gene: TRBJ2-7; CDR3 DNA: TGTGCCAGCAGTTTATCCCTAGCGGGCATAACCTACGAGCAGTACTTC; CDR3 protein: CASSLSLAGITYEQYF
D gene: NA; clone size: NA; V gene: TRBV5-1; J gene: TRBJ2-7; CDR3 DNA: TGCGCCAGCAGCTTGAGGAGTCCCAACTACGAGCAGTACTTC; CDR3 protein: CASSLRSPNYEQYF
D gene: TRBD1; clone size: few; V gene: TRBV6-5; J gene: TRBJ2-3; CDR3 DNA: TGTGCCAGCAGTTACTCGATCAGGGGGCGAGGAGATACGCAGTATTTT; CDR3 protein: CASSYSIRGRGDTQYF
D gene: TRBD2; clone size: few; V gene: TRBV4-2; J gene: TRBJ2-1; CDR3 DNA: TGTGCCAGCAGCCAAGACGGGGGGATCAACTACAATGAGCAGTTCTTC; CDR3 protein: CASSQDGGINYNEQFF
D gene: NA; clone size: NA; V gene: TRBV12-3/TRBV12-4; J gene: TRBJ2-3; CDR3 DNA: TGTGCCAGCAGCAAAGACAGAAACACAGATACGCAGTATTTT; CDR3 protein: CASSKDRNTDTQYF
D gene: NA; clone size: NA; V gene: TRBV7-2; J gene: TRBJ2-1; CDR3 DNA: TGTGCCATCCATCAGGGAAGCCAGTTCTTC; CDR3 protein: CAIHQGSQFF
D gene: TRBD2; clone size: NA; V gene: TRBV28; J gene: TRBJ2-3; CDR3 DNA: TGTGCCAGCAGTTTAACCCTAGCGGAACTCACAGATACGCAGTATTTT; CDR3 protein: CASSLTLAELTDTQYF
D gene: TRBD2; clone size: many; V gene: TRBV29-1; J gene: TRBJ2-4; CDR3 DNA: TGCAGCGTTGGATCACTAGCGGGGGAACAGTACTTC; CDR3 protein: CSVGSLAGEQYF
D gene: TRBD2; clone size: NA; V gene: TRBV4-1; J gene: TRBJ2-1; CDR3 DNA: TGCGCCAGCGCTAGAATGAGACTAGCGGGCAATGAGCAGTTCTTC; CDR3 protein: CASARMRLAGNEQFF
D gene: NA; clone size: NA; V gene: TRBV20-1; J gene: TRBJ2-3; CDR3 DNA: TGCAGTGCTAGAGTCGGAGCCTCAGTTAACACAGATACGCAGTATTTT; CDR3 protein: CSARVGASVNTDTQYF
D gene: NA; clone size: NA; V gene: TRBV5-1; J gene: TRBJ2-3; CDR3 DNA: TGCGCCAGCAGCCAGACAGGTGGGGGCCCTCCCACAGATACGCAGTATTTT; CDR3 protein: CASSQTGGGPPTDTQYF
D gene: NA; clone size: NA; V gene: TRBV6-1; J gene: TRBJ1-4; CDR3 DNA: TGTGCCAGACGAGAGGAAAAACTGTTTTTT; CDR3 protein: CARREEKLFF
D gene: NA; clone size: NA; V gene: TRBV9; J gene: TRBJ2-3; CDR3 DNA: TGTGCCAGCAGCGTATTAATGGGGGAAACAGATACGCAGTATTTT; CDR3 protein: CASSVLMGETDTQYF
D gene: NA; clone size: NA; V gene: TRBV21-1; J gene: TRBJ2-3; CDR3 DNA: TGTGCCAGCAGCAACCCGGGGACTAGCGGGAGAGAAAACACAGATACGCAGTATTTT; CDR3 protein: CASSNPGTSGRENTDTQYF